This TCR beta chain was sequenced during a study of cytomegalovirus exposure and HLA in healthy donors. Whole-study findings and limits: A few CMV-associated chains were confirmed in vitro to be specific for CMV antigens. The study recorded around 160 TCR beta chains that were cytomegalovirus-associated. A subsequent analysis found that TCR clusters from the first cohort also tended to co-occur in the 90 to 150 validation repertoires, with 90% to 95% of cluster scores above 0.

The donors formed part of the approximately 130-subject validation cohort, distinct from the roughly 600-subject first cohort. In regard to this clone: Its matching antigen is unknown.

This CDR3 contains 15 residues. With V trimmed by 3 bases and J by 2 bases, 6 bases remained unmatched. Germline values: CDR1 MNHEY, CDR2 SMNVEV (reference sequence). Sequencing was performed with immunoSEQ multiplex PCR; in TCRdb, only in-frame clones are kept and a portion is missing. The data contain some 260,000 clones, more than 85% of them singletons. The genes are TRBV27 and TRBJ2-7; 8 bases align to TRBD2. This TCR was sampled from a man aged 18 to 35 in good health and CMV-seropositive. Sequenced input: PBMCs. In DNA form, the CDR3 reads TGTGCCAGCAGTTTGCGGGGGGCTACTACCTACGAGCAGTACTTC. Translation gives CASSLRGATTYEQYF.